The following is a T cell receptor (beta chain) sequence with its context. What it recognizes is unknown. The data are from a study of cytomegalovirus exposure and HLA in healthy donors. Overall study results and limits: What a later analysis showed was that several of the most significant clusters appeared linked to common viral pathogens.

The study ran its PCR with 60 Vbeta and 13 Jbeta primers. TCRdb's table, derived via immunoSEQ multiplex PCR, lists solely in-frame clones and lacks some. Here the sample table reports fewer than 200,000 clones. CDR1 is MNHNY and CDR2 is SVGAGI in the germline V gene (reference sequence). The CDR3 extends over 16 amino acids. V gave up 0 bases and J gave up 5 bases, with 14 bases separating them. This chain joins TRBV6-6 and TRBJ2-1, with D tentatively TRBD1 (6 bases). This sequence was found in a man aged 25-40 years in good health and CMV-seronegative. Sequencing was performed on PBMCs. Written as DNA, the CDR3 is TGTGCCAGCAGTTACTCGCGATGGGGGCACGACAATGAGCAGTTCTTC. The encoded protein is CASSYSRWGHDNEQFF.